Many counts were recorded for the clone carrying this T cell receptor beta chain. The data derive from a study of blood T cell repertoires in COVID-19. The CDR3 covers 16 residues. Trimming at V came to 10 bases and at J to 5 bases, leaving 18 bases not matched to a gene. Method: immunoSEQ multiplex PCR; TCRdb's copy keeps in-frame clones and lacks some. The sample contains roughly 210,000 clones, roughly 84% of which appear only once. The TCR sequence derives from a man aged 25 to 40 in a cohort exposed to, infected with or recovered from COVID-19 (not recorded which). The V gene is TRBV23-1, the J gene TRBJ1-2; 8 positions match TRBD1. TRBV23-1 is an ORF for which the function is uncertain. The source material was PBMCs or T cells enriched from blood (not recorded which). CDR3 amino acids: CAKGILEDRELYGYTF. CDR3 nucleotides: TGCGCCAAGGGGATTTTGGAGGACAGGGAACTTTATGGCTACACCTTC.